This T cell receptor beta chain was captured in a study of cytomegalovirus exposure and HLA in healthy donors. The study's findings and limits: Analyses of presence/absence relied on an assumption of roughly uniform sequencing depth across donors. A later analysis showed HLA-associated TCR beta chains outstripping equally common others in clonal expansion.

Germline lookup yields CDR1 SGHRS and CDR2 YFSETQ. The V gene end was trimmed by 4 bases and the J gene end by 6 bases; junction bases not matched to a gene: 4. CDR3 length: 13 residues. The PCR employed 60 Vbeta primers together with 13 Jbeta primers. The repertoire was sequenced with immunoSEQ multiplex PCR; TCRdb's copy has only in-frame clones and lacks some. The data hold roughly 170,000 clones, with around 80% observed a single time. In its sample, this clone was seen once. What it binds is not known. The chain is built from TRBV5-1 and TRBJ2-3; 8 bases are shared with TRBD2. Sequenced sample: PBMCs. The receptor was derived from a woman between 18 and 30 years old in good health and CMV-seronegative. The DNA of the CDR3 is TGCGCCAGCAGCATCCGACTAGCGGATACGCAGTATTTT. Translating it yields CASSIRLADTQYF.